This T cell receptor (beta chain) was identified in a study of blood T cell repertoires in COVID-19. Study as a whole: Both acute and convalescent COVID-19 samples were obtained from the United States, Italy and Spain. In each case, the material was cDNA or gDNA derived from T cells, B-cell-depleted T cells, or PBMCs.

Per the original methods: Amplifying reference gene primers gave estimates of nucleated cell counts. This table comes from immunoSEQ multiplex PCR, and its TCRdb copy is limited to in-frame clones, with some not included. That table gives V, J and clone size, and the DNA gave D and trimming. The data hold fewer than 250,000 clones, with 83% observed a single time. Trimming removed 0 bases from V and 2 bases from J; junction bases left unmatched: 8. The CDR3 runs 17 residues. Germline V gene lookup returns CDR1 KGHSH and CDR2 LQKENI. The sequenced sample consisted of peripheral blood. This TCR derives from a human donor in a cohort sampled during active COVID-19. This chain links TRBV18 with TRBJ2-3; 7 bases fit TRBD2. CDR3 sequence: CASSPPGQRGYTDTQYF. The CDR3 DNA is TGTGCCAGCTCACCACCGGGGCAGCGGGGCTACACAGATACGCAGTATTTT. The variable domain in full, completed from reference TRBV18 and TRBJ2-3, reads NAGVMQNPRHLVRRRGQEARLRCSPMKGHSHVYWYRQLPEEGLKFMVYLQKENIIDESGMPKERFSAEFPKEGPSILRIQQVVRGDSAAYFCASSPPGQRGYTDTQYFGPGTRLTVL.